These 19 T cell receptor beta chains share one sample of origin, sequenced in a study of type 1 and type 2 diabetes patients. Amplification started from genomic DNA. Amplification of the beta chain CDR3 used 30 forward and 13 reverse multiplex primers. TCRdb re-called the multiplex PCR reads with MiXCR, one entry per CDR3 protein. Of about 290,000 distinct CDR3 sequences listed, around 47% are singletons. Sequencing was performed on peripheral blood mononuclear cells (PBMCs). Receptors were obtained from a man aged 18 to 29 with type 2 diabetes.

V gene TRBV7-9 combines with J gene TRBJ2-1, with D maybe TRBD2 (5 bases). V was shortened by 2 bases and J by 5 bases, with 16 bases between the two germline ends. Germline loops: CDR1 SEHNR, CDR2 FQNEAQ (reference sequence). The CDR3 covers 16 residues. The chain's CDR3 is CASSLNSRECNNEQFF. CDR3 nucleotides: TGTGCCAGCAGCTTAAATTCTAGGGAGTGCAACAATGAGCAGTTCTTC.

In nucleotides, the CDR3 is TGTGCCAGTACCGGCTTAGGGGGGTACAGGAACACAGATACGCAGTATTTT. Translating gives CASTGLGGYRNTDTQYF. The chain has TRBV19 and TRBJ2-3; possibly TRBD1 or TRBD2 for D (6 bases each). CDR1 is LNHDA and CDR2 is SQIVND in the germline V gene (reference sequence). Trimming left V 7 bases short and J 2 bases short, with 22 bases between. The CDR3 extends over 17 amino acids.

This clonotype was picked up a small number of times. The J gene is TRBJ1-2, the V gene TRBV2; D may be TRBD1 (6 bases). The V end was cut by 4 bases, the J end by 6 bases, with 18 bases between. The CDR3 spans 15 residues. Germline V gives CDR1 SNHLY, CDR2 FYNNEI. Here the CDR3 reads CASSVYTGTPHGYTF. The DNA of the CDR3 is TGTGCCAGCAGTGTCTATACAGGGACCCCCCATGGCTACACCTTC.

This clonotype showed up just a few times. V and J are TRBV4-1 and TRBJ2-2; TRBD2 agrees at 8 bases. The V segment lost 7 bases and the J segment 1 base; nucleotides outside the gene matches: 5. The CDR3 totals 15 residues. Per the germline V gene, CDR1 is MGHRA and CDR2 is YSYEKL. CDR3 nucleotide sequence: TGCGCCAGCAACTTAGCGGGATTGAACACCGGGGAGCTGTTTTTT. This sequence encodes CASNLAGLNTGELFF.

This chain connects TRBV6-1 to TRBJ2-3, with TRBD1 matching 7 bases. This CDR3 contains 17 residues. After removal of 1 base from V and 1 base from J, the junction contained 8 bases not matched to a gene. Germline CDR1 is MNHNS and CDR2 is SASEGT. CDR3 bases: TGTGCCAGCAGTGAAGGGACAGGTCTCCCCCGCACAGATACGCAGTATTTT. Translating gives CASSEGTGLPRTDTQYF.

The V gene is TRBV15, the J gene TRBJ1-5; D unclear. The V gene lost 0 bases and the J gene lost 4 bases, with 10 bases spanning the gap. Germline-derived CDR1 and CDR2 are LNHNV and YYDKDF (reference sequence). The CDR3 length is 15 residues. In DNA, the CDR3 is TGTGCCACCAGCAGAGATAGGGCGGTAAATCAGCCCCAGCATTTT. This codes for CATSRDRAVNQPQHF.

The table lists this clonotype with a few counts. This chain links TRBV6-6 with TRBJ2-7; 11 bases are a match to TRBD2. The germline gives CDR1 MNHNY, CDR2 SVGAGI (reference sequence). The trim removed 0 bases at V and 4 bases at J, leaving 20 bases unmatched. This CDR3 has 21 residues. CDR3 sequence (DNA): TGTGCCAGCAGTTACTCGACAGCCCGACGCCCCACTAGCGGGGGCCTATACGAGCAGTACTTC. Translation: CASSYSTARRPTSGGLYEQYF.

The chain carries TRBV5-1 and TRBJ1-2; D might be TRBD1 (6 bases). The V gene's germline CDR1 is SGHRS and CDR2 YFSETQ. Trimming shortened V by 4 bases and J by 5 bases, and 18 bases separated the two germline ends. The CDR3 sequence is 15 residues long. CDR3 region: CASSPLDGQSYGYTF. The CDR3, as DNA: TGCGCCAGCAGCCCATTAGATGGACAGAGTTATGGCTACACCTTC.

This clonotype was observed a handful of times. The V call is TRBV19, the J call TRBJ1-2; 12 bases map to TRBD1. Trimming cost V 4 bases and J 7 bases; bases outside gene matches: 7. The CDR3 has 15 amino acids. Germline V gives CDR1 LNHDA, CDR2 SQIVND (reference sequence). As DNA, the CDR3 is TGTGCCAGTAGTAGCCCGGGACAGGGGGCGCGTGGCTACACCTTC. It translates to CASSSPGQGARGYTF.

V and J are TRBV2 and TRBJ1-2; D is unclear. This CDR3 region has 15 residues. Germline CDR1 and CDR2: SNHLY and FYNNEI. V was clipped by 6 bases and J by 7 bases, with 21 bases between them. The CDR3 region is CASRTRTGPPSGYTF. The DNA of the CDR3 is TGTGCCAGCAGGACAAGAACCGGGCCTCCTAGTGGCTACACCTTC.

The CDR3 sequence: CSAAQGQGYEQYF. In DNA, the CDR3 is TGCAGTGCTGCCCAGGGACAGGGCTACGAGCAGTACTTC. The chain is built from TRBV20-1 and TRBJ2-7, with TRBD1 matching over 9 bases. Germline V gives CDR1 DFQATT, CDR2 SNEGSKA (reference sequence). There are 13 residues in the CDR3. Germline trimming cut 5 bases from V and 3 bases from J; bases unmatched to any gene: 5.

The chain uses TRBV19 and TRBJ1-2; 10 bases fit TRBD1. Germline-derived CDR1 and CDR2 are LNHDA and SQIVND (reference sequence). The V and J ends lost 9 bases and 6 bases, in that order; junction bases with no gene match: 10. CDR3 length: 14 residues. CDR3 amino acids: CASGWRDRGNGYTF. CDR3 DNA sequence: TGTGCCAGCGGATGGCGGGACAGGGGTAATGGCTACACCTTC. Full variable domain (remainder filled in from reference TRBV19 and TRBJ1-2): DGGITQSPKYLFRKEGQNVTLSCEQNLNHDAMYWYRQDPGQGLRLIYYSQIVNDFQKGDIAEGYSVSREKKESFPLTVTSAQKNPTAFYLCASGWRDRGNGYTFGSGTRLTVV.

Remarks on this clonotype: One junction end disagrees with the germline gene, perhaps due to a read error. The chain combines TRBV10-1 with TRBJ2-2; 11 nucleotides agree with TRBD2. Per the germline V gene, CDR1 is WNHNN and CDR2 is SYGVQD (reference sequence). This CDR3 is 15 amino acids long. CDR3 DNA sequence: TGTGCCATCAGTGAGGCTAGCGGGGGGACCGGGGAGCTGTTTTTT. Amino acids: CAISEASGGTGELFF.

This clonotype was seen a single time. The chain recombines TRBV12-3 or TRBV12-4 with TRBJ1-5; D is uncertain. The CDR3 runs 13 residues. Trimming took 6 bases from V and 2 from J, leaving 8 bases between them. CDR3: CASRVWGNQPQHF. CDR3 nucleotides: TGTGCCAGCAGGGTCTGGGGCAATCAGCCCCAGCATTTT.

CDR3 region: CASIGTGFTDTQYF. The CDR3 bases are TGCGCCAGCATAGGGACAGGGTTCACAGATACGCAGTATTTT. This rearrangement joins TRBV10-1 to TRBJ2-3; the match to TRBD1 covers 9 bases. Trimming removed 7 bases from V and 2 bases from J; junction bases left unmatched: 4. CDR3 length: 14 residues. The V gene's germline CDR1 is WNHNN and CDR2 SYGVQD (reference sequence).

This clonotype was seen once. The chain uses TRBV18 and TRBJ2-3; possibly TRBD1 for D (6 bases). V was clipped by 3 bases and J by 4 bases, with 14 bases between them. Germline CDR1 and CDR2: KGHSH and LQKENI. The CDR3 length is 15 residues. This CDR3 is CASSPIQGGADTQYF. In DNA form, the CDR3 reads TGTGCCAGCTCACCGATACAGGGTGGGGCAGATACGCAGTATTTT.

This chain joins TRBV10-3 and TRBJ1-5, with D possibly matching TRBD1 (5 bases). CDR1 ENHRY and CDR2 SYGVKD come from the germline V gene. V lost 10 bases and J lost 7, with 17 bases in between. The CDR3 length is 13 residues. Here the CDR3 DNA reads TGTGCCAGCGCAGGGTACACGCACCAGCCCCAGCATTTT. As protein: CASAGYTHQPQHF.

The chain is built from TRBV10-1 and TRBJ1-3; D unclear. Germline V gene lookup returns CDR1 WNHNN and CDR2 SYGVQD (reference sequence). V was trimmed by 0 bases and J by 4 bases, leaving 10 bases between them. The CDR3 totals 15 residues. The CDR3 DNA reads TGCGCCAGCAGTGAGTCGAAGGATAGAGGAAACACCATATATTTT. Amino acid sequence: CASSESKDRGNTIYF.

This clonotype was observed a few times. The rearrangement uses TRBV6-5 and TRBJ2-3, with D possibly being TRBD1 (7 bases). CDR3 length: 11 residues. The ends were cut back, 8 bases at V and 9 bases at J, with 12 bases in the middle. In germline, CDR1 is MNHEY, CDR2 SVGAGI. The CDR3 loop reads CASGGGVTQYF. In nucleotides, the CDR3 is TGTGCCAGCGGAGGGGGCGTAACGCAGTATTTT.